This record looks at one T cell receptor beta chain sequence and its context. This entry is derived from a study of cytomegalovirus exposure and HLA in healthy donors. Germline lookup yields CDR1 ENHRY and CDR2 SYGVKD. The CDR3 runs 15 residues. After removal of 5 bases from V and 7 bases from J, the junction contained 8 bases not matched to a gene. Use of 60 Vbeta and 13 Jbeta primers characterized the PCR. The table came from immunoSEQ multiplex PCR; TCRdb's copy has only in-frame clones and leaves some out. The repertoire holds about 120,000 clones, with about 71% as singletons. Sequences were obtained from PBMCs. This TCR came from a woman between 50 and 59 years old in good health and CMV-seronegative. The rearrangement joins TRBV10-3 to TRBJ2-1, with 10 positions matching TRBD2. The CDR3 coding sequence is TGTGCCATCAGTCCGCTAGCGGGAGTAGAAAATGAGCAGTTCTTC. Its protein product is CAISPLAGVENEQFF.